A single sample is the source of the 27 T cell receptor beta chains below, sequenced in a study of patients and donors after allogeneic stem cell transplantation. One entry per CDR3 protein results from TCRdb running MiXCR on the RT-PCR reads. Among 400,000 to 500,000 distinct CDR3 sequences listed, 16% were seen once. The material sequenced was blood, either unsorted or a sorted T cell fraction (not recorded which). The receptors shown here come from a human donor who was either an allogeneic HSCT recipient or a stem cell or donor lymphocyte infusion donor (not recorded which). It is not recorded whose cells these are; they may come from a transplant donor.

The chain employs TRBV6-2 or TRBV6-3 and TRBJ2-7; maybe TRBD1 (5 bases). The CDR3 sequence is 14 residues long. From germline, CDR1 is MNHEY and CDR2 SVGEGT. With 5 bases removed from V and 3 bases from J, the gap between germline ends came to 14 bases. The CDR3 coding sequence is TGTGCCAGCAGTCAAAGACAGCTACACTACGAGCAGTACTTC. Translated: CASSQRQLHYEQYF.

This clonotype was found a few times. The chain is built from TRBV20-1 and TRBJ1-5; D is unresolved. The ends were cut back, 1 base at V and 2 bases at J, with 12 bases in the middle. Germline V gene sequence: CDR1 DFQATT, CDR2 SNEGSKA (reference sequence). The CDR3 is made up of 15 amino acids. CDR3 coding DNA: TGCAGTGCTAGAGGGCTGGGTTTAGGCAATCAGCCCCAGCATTTT. Translated: CSARGLGLGNQPQHF.

This clonotype was seen more than once but under ten times. The V and J genes are TRBV12-3 or TRBV12-4 and TRBJ2-3, with 10 bases aligning to TRBD2. Germline trimming cut 5 bases from V and 5 bases from J; bases unmatched to any gene: 4. This CDR3 contains 14 residues. The CDR3 coding sequence is TGTGCCAGCAGTCCAAGGACTAGCGGAGATACGCAGTATTTT. It yields the protein CASSPRTSGDTQYF.

V usage is TRBV5-1 and J usage is TRBJ1-1; no firm D call. The CDR3 sequence is 15 residues long. CDR1 and CDR2 (germline): SGHRS, YFSETQ. V lost 4 bases and J 1 base, leaving 14 bases between the germline ends. The CDR3 coding sequence is TGCGCCAGCAGCCCGAGGACGGGGTGGAACACTGAAGCTTTCTTT. Translation: CASSPRTGWNTEAFF.

Many counts were recorded for this clonotype. The chain uses TRBV5-1 and TRBJ2-2; 7 bases match TRBD1. Germline V CDR1 and CDR2: SGHRS, YFSETQ. The length of the CDR3 is 16 residues. The J segment lost 0 bases and the V segment lost 0 bases, leaving 2 bases of the junction unmatched. The CDR3 here is CASSLVGTANTGELFF. The CDR3 nucleotides read TGCGCCAGCAGCTTGGTTGGGACAGCGAACACCGGGGAGCTGTTTTTT.

This clonotype has just a few counts. This chain connects TRBV3-1 to TRBJ1-1; maybe TRBD1 (5 bases). Germline CDR1 reads LGHDT; CDR2 reads YNNKEL (reference sequence). CDR3 length: 16 amino acids. V shed 1 base and J shed 0 bases, with 12 bases lying between them. CDR3 in DNA: TGTGCCAGCAGCCAAGCCCCAGGGAGTATGAACACTGAAGCTTTCTTT. This translates into CASSQAPGSMNTEAFF.

This clonotype has a count of ten or more. V is TRBV6-5 and J is TRBJ2-7, with D perhaps matching TRBD1 (5 bases). Trimming took 2 bases from V and 6 from J, leaving 8 bases between them. The germline V gene has CDR1 MNHEY and CDR2 SVGAGI. This CDR3 region has 12 residues. As DNA, the CDR3 is TGTGCCAGCAGTTACGGGGCCAGCGAGCAGTACTTC. Encoded protein: CASSYGASEQYF.

In its sample, this clonotype was seen a few times. This chain uses TRBV10-3 with TRBJ2-1; D tentatively fits TRBD1 or TRBD2 (5 bases each). The CDR3 is made up of 14 amino acids. V was pared by 3 bases and J by 9 bases, with 15 bases between. Germline CDR1 ENHRY, CDR2 SYGVKD. CDR3 protein: CAISEKDGTVEQFF. The CDR3 nucleotides are TGTGCCATCAGTGAAAAAGACGGGACGGTTGAGCAGTTCTTC.

The V call is TRBV10-3, the J call TRBJ2-3; 9 bases line up with TRBD2. V was pared by 6 bases and J by 6 bases, with 4 bases of the junction left unmatched. Per germline, CDR1 ENHRY and CDR2 SYGVKD. The CDR3 is 13 amino acids. The CDR3 reads CAIRGLAGDTQYF. CDR3 DNA: TGTGCCATCAGGGGACTAGCCGGGGATACGCAGTATTTT.

This clonotype was found many times. The chain is built from TRBV4-3 and TRBJ2-2; TRBD1 aligns across 9 bases. CDR3 size: 18 residues. The ends lost 2 bases at V and 5 bases at J; junction bases unmatched: 12. Germline V gives CDR1 LGHNA, CDR2 YSLEER. The CDR3 here is CASSQPKPGQGFTGELFF. CDR3 in DNA: TGCGCCAGCAGCCAACCTAAACCGGGACAGGGTTTTACCGGGGAGCTGTTTTTT.

J is TRBJ1-4 and V is TRBV7-9; D is unresolved. This CDR3 has 14 residues. V was trimmed by 6 bases and J by 2 bases, leaving 10 bases between them. CDR1 is SEHNR, CDR2 FQNEAQ, per germline (reference sequence). This CDR3 reads CASSILLTNEKLFF. In DNA form, the CDR3 reads TGTGCCAGCAGTATATTACTGACTAATGAAAAACTGTTTTTT.

In this sample, this clonotype turned up a few times. The chain links TRBV6-5 to TRBJ1-5, with unresolved D. The V end lost 4 bases, the J end lost 1 base, and 8 bases lay between the germline ends. The germline V gene encodes CDR1 MNHEY and CDR2 SVGAGI. This CDR3 region has 14 residues. CDR3 sequence reads: CASSSDTSNQPQHF. The CDR3 coding sequence is TGTGCCAGCAGTTCCGACACCAGCAATCAGCCCCAGCATTTT.

Only a few counts were recorded for this clonotype. This rearrangement joins TRBV3-1 to TRBJ2-5; D tentatively fits TRBD1 or TRBD2 (5 bases each). With 2 bases removed from V and 9 bases from J, the gap between germline ends came to 13 bases. The CDR3 is made up of 13 amino acids. Germline values: CDR1 LGHDT, CDR2 YNNKEL (reference sequence). The CDR3 bases are TGTGCCAGCAGCCAACGGGACCGAGGCCCCCAGTACTTC. Its protein is CASSQRDRGPQYF.

This chain uses TRBV12-3 or TRBV12-4 with TRBJ1-3; D possibly corresponds to TRBD1 (5 bases). The CDR3 loop spans 18 amino acids. The V end lost 2 bases, the J end lost 0 bases, and 17 bases lay between the germline ends. CDR3 protein: CASSLSPRGGYSGNTIYF. CDR3 sequence (DNA): TGTGCCAGCAGTTTAAGCCCCCGGGGCGGATACTCTGGAAACACCATATATTTT.

This clonotype has more than one count but fewer than ten. The chain joins TRBV11-2 to TRBJ1-6; D gene unclear. The CDR3 runs to 16 residues. Per the germline V gene, CDR1 is SGHAT and CDR2 is FQNNGV. Trimming cost V 4 bases and J 4 bases, with 14 bases left between them. The CDR3 protein is CASSSLRAGYNSPLHF. In nucleotides, the CDR3 is TGTGCCAGCAGCTCCTTAAGGGCGGGGTATAATTCACCCCTCCACTTT. Using reference TRBV11-2 and TRBJ1-6 for the parts outside the CDR3, the full variable domain is EAGVAQSPRYKIIEKRQSVAFWCNPISGHATLYWYQQILGQGPKLLIQFQNNGVVDDSQLPKDRFSAERLKGVDSTLKIQPAKLEDSAVYLCASSSLRAGYNSPLHFGNGTRLTVT.

The V call is TRBV20-1, the J call TRBJ1-1; D is perhaps TRBD1 (6 bases). Deletions cut 0 bases from V and 3 bases from J, with 14 bases between. In germline, CDR1 is DFQATT, CDR2 SNEGSKA (reference sequence). This CDR3 has 15 amino acids. CDR3 DNA sequence: TGCAGTGCTAGAGAATTACAGGGCCCCCACACTGAAGCTTTCTTT. Protein sequence: CSARELQGPHTEAFF.

The table lists this clonotype with a few counts. The rearrangement uses TRBV20-1 and TRBJ2-2; 10 bases line up with TRBD1. The J segment lost 0 bases and the V segment lost 5 bases, leaving 6 bases of the junction unmatched. Germline V gene sequence: CDR1 DFQATT, CDR2 SNEGSKA (reference sequence). The CDR3 extends over 16 amino acids. Here the CDR3 reads CSARRQGAANTGELFF. The CDR3 DNA reads TGCAGTGCTCGTAGACAGGGGGCAGCGAACACCGGGGAGCTGTTTTTT.

This clonotype was counted only a few times. The chain links TRBV6-5 to TRBJ1-1; possible D gene TRBD1, 5 bases. Germline V gives CDR1 MNHEY, CDR2 SVGAGI. The CDR3 has 13 amino acids. V gave up 0 bases and J gave up 7 bases, with 9 bases separating them. Here the CDR3 DNA reads TGTGCCAGCAGTTACTCTAGCAGGGTTGAAGCTTTCTTT. Protein: CASSYSSRVEAFF.

The chain joins TRBV4-1 to TRBJ1-1, with 10 bases aligning to TRBD1. From germline, CDR1 is MGHRA and CDR2 YSYEKL. Germline trimming cut 3 bases from V and 5 bases from J; bases unmatched to any gene: 18. The CDR3 length is 19 residues. CDR3 sequence: CASSHRGRAPGQGRTEAFF. CDR3 in DNA: TGCGCCAGCAGCCATAGGGGGAGGGCACCGGGACAGGGGAGGACTGAAGCTTTCTTT.

This clonotype was observed a handful of times. This chain links TRBV25-1 with TRBJ1-2; 8 positions match TRBD1. This CDR3 comprises 15 residues. Per germline, CDR1 MGHDK and CDR2 SYGVNS. J lost 4 bases, V lost 6 bases, and 10 bases had no gene match. CDR3: CASSQARGLIYGYTF. DNA of the CDR3: TGTGCCAGCAGCCAAGCCAGGGGGCTTATCTATGGCTACACCTTC.

In this sample, this clonotype turned up a few times. This rearrangement joins TRBV19 to TRBJ2-6, with 8 bases matching TRBD2. Germline-derived CDR1 and CDR2 are LNHDA and SQIVND (reference sequence). This CDR3 is built from 18 residues. Trimming at V came to 6 bases and at J to 0 bases, leaving 10 bases not matched to a gene. The CDR3 sequence is CASRSERELRSGANVLTF. The CDR3 DNA reads TGTGCCAGTAGGTCGGAGCGGGAGTTGCGCTCTGGGGCCAACGTCCTGACTTTC.

J is TRBJ1-6 and V is TRBV14; D is ambiguous. Germline values: CDR1 SGHDN, CDR2 FVKESK. The CDR3 has 13 residues. V was shortened by 6 bases and J by 9 bases, with 12 bases between the two germline ends. The CDR3 region is CASRLEDSSPLHF. In DNA form, the CDR3 reads TGTGCCAGCAGGCTCGAGGATAGTTCACCCCTCCACTTT.

J is TRBJ1-2 and V is TRBV7-2; D possibly corresponds to TRBD1 (6 bases). The CDR3 runs to 15 residues. V dropped 7 bases and J dropped 3 bases, with 18 bases sitting between them. Looked up from germline, CDR1 is SGHTA and CDR2 is FQGNSA. This CDR3 reads CASNFPEGGDYGYTF. In nucleotides, the CDR3 is TGTGCCAGCAACTTCCCTGAGGGGGGCGACTATGGCTACACCTTC. Filled out from reference TRBV7-2 and TRBJ1-2, the complete variable domain reads GAGVSQSPSNKVTEKGKDVELRCDPISGHTALYWYRQSLGQGLEFLIYFQGNSAPDKSGLPSDRFSAERTGGSVSTLTIQRTQQEDSAVYLCASNFPEGGDYGYTFGSGTRLTVV.

This clonotype was observed a handful of times. The rearrangement links TRBV4-3 to TRBJ2-6; D unresolved. Deletions cut 2 bases from V and 2 bases from J, with 10 bases between. Germline V gene sequence: CDR1 LGHNA, CDR2 YSLEER. This CDR3 contains 16 residues. Here the CDR3 DNA reads TGCGCCAGCAGCCAAAGAGTGGGTACTGGGGCCAACGTCCTGACTTTC. It is translated as CASSQRVGTGANVLTF.

This clonotype came up a few times. The chain uses TRBV7-9 and TRBJ2-7; D is possibly TRBD1 (5 bases). The V gene lost 2 bases and the J gene lost 7 bases, with 18 bases spanning the gap. The CDR3 is made up of 15 amino acids. The germline gives CDR1 SEHNR, CDR2 FQNEAQ (reference sequence). CDR3 sequence reads: CASSLYTDSPLEQYF. CDR3 nucleotides: TGTGCCAGCAGCTTATATACTGACAGCCCTTTGGAGCAGTACTTC.

The rearrangement uses TRBV30 and TRBJ2-7, with TRBD1 matching 7 bases. Per germline, CDR1 GTSNPN and CDR2 SVGIG (reference sequence). Losses at the gene ends were 4 bases for V and 4 bases for J; bases not matched to a gene: 7. There are 13 residues in the CDR3. DNA of the CDR3: TGTGCCTGGAACAGGCCAGGGGGATACGAGCAGTACTTC. It yields the protein CAWNRPGGYEQYF.

This clonotype was picked up many times. This chain connects TRBV12-3 or TRBV12-4 to TRBJ2-2; D possibly matches TRBD1 or TRBD2 (6 bases each). This CDR3 is 17 amino acids long. Trimming shortened V by 5 bases and J by 5 bases, and 21 bases separated the two germline ends. CDR3 loop: CASSLPLTGRWTGELFF. In DNA form, the CDR3 reads TGTGCCAGCAGTCTGCCCCTTACAGGGAGGTGGACCGGGGAGCTGTTTTTT.